This entry is about one T cell receptor (beta chain). The data derive from a study of blood T cell repertoires in COVID-19. Only in-frame clones appear in the TCRdb table, and some are missing; sequencing was by immunoSEQ multiplex PCR. The repertoire has a few hundred thousand clones, around 86% of them found once; the top ten carry about 4.1%. Residents of about 25 US areas, aged roughly 18 to 89 years, made up the participants. The source of this sequence is a man in his thirties or forties who had recovered from COVID-19. The sequenced sample was PBMCs or T cells enriched from blood (not recorded which).

The CDR3: CASSDPSGRAPDTQYF. The CDR3 DNA reads as TGCGCCAGCAGTGATCCTAGCGGGAGGGCCCCAGATACGCAGTATTTT. This chain joins TRBV10-2 and TRBJ2-3, with 12 bases identical to TRBD2. The trim removed 3 bases at V and 4 bases at J, leaving 5 bases unmatched. Germline CDR1 and CDR2: WSHSY and SAAADI. This CDR3 comprises 16 residues.